This T cell receptor beta chain stems from a study of naive and memory T cell subsets. In its sample, this clonotype was seen many times. Trimming shortened V by 4 bases and J by 9 bases, and 26 bases separated the two germline ends. Germline V gives CDR1 MGHRA, CDR2 YSYEKL. The CDR3 extends over 17 amino acids. Treatment meaning: skin biopsy from PPD injection site in Mantoux-positive individual. Reverse transcription used DNase-treated unsorted total RNA, aiming for roughly 1 to 1,100 ng. Alpha and beta constant region primers primed reverse transcription for blood and skin samples. TCRdb redid the calling of the UMI-ligation and nested PCR reads with MiXCR, one entry per CDR3 protein. The top ten hold around 7% of the sample, which has around 20,000 distinct CDR3 sequences, 7.5% to 10% seen once.

The TCR originated in an adult in good health. The specimen comprised skin, sampled from a tuberculin skin test site. V is TRBV4-1 and J is TRBJ2-3, with D perhaps TRBD2 (6 bases). CDR3 in amino acids: CASSPTGSGESPGTQYF. The DNA for the CDR3 is TGCGCCAGCAGCCCCACTGGTTCGGGGGAGTCCCCGGGGACGCAGTATTTT.